The rows below give T cell receptor beta chains drawn from one sample of a study of tissue T cells after allogeneic stem cell transplantation. The protocol was immunoSEQ multiplex PCR, while the TCRdb copy is restricted to in-frame clones and leaves out a portion. The sample gives about 6,700 clones, over 70% of which show up once; around 15% is in the top ten. The sample in question was skin, obtained at autopsy. Source of these receptors: a male patient over 55 with steroid-refractory graft-versus-host disease after an allogeneic stem cell transplant. Some T cells may trace back to the graft donor. CDR3s include the opening cysteine and the closing phenylalanine or tryptophan. A D gene is named only where the DNA matches it firmly. Not all rows give a size; the values are once, few, many and, for expanded clones, a class.

>-|TRBV7-9|TRBJ1-1|TRBD1
CASSSGTAWNTEAFF
TGTGCCAGCAGCTCCGGGACAGCCTGGAACACTGAAGCTTTCTTT
>few|TRBV9|TRBJ2-3|-
CASSATIASTDTQYF
TGTGCCAGCAGCGCCACCATTGCTAGCACAGATACGCAGTATTTT
>few|TRBV5-1|TRBJ2-6|-
CASSTGTPHSGANVLTF
TGCGCCAGCAGCACCGGGACACCGCACTCTGGGGCCAACGTCCTGACTTTC
>-|TRBV5-6|TRBJ1-2|TRBD1
CASTRDRNNYGYTF
TGTGCCAGCACCAGGGACAGAAATAACTATGGCTACACCTTC
>-|TRBV6-4|TRBJ2-3|TRBD2
CASSDSSGGADTQYF
TGTGCCAGCAGTGACTCTAGCGGGGGGGCAGATACGCAGTATTTT
>-|TRBV28|TRBJ2-3|TRBD2
CASSYLIAGGSDTQYF
TGTGCCAGCAGTTACCTTATAGCGGGGGGATCAGATACGCAGTATTTT
>-|TRBV28|TRBJ2-7|-
CASSFDPSYEQYF
TGTGCCAGCAGTTTTGACCCCTCCTACGAGCAGTACTTC
>few|TRBV2|TRBJ2-6|-
CASTAWSSGANVLTF
TGTGCCAGCACTGCCTGGTCTAGTGGGGCCAACGTCCTGACTTTC
>-|TRBV5-5|TRBJ1-1|-
CASSLAPDRDTEAFF
TGTGCCAGCAGCTTGGCCCCAGACCGGGACACTGAAGCTTTCTTT
>once|TRBV19|TRBJ2-7|-
CASSRAGSSYEQYF
TGTGCCAGTAGTAGAGCGGGTAGCTCCTACGAGCAGTACTTC
>once|TRBV9|TRBJ1-1|-
CASSVSLIGTEAFF
TGTGCCAGCAGCGTATCCCTGATAGGCACTGAAGCTTTCTTT
>-|TRBV24-1|TRBJ1-2|-
CATSERADYGYTF
TGTGCCACCAGTGAGAGGGCTGACTATGGCTACACCTTC
>-|TRBV13|TRBJ2-5|TRBD1
CASSREGASETQYF
TGTGCCAGCTCACGAGAGGGGGCAAGTGAGACCCAGTACTTC
>few|TRBV5-7|TRBJ1-1|-
CASSLAQVGTEAFF
TGTGCCAGCAGCTTGGCCCAGGTGGGGACTGAAGCTTTCTTT
>-|TRBV6-2/TRBV6-3|TRBJ1-2|TRBD1
CASSYSGGRGLNGYTF
TGTGCCAGCAGTTACTCGGGCGGCAGGGGGCTAAATGGCTACACCTTC